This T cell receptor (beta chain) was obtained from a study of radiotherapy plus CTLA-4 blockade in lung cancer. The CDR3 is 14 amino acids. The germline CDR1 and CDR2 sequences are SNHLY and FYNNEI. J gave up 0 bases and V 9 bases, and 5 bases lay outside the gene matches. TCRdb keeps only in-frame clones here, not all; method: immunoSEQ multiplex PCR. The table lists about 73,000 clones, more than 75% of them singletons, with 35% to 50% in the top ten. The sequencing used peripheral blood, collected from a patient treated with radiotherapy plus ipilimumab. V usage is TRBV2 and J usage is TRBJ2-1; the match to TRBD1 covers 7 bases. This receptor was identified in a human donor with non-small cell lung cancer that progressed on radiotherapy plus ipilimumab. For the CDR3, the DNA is TGTGCCAGACAGGGGCAGGTCTCCTACAATGAGCAGTTCTTC. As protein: CARQGQVSYNEQFF. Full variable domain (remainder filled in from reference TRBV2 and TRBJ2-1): EPEVTQTPSHQVTQMGQEVILRCVPISNHLYFYWYRQILGQKVEFLVSFYNNEISEKSEIFDDQFSVERPDGSNFTLKIRSTKLEDSAMYFCARQGQVSYNEQFFGPGTRLTVL.